This TCR beta chain was recovered during a study of cytomegalovirus exposure and HLA in healthy donors. Germline V gene lookup returns CDR1 MNHEY and CDR2 SVGAGI. This CDR3 is built from 14 residues. The ends were cut back, 5 bases at V and 0 bases at J, with 5 bases in the middle. This PCR relied on a set of 60 Vbeta primers and 13 Jbeta primers. Clones were read by immunoSEQ multiplex PCR, and TCRdb kept only the in-frame ones, dropping some. The repertoire has 100,000 or so clones, about 13% of them found once; the top ten carry approximately 15%. This clone was counted between two and nine times. This clonotype originated in a man aged 35 to 55 in good health and CMV-seropositive. Sequencing input: PBMCs. The genes are TRBV6-5 and TRBJ2-6, with D tentatively TRBD2 (5 bases). Here the CDR3 DNA reads TGTGCCAGCAGTGGGAGCTCTGGGGCCAACGTCCTGACTTTC. Residues: CASSGSSGANVLTF.